These 17 T cell receptor beta chains came from one sample sequenced in a study of cytomegalovirus exposure and HLA in healthy donors. The PCR had 60 Vbeta and 13 Jbeta primers. Produced via immunoSEQ multiplex PCR; TCRdb's table is partial and in-frame only. The sample gives approximately 100,000 clones, over 60% of which show up once; roughly a sixth is in the top ten. Sequenced material: PBMCs. The receptor set was obtained from a man between 60 and 75 years old in good health and CMV-seropositive.

The J gene is TRBJ2-5, the V gene TRBV30; 9 bases fit TRBD2. CDR3 length: 15 residues. With V trimmed by 3 bases and J by 4 bases, 9 bases remained unmatched. Germline assignment: CDR1 GTSNPN and CDR2 SVGIG (reference sequence). The CDR3 region is CAWSAGGRFGETQYF. As DNA, the CDR3 is TGTGCCTGGAGCGCGGGGGGGCGATTCGGAGAGACCCAGTACTTC. The whole variable domain, remainder taken from reference TRBV30 and TRBJ2-5, is SQTIHQWPATLVQPVGSPLSLECTVEGTSNPNLYWYRQAAGRGLQLLFYSVGIGQISSEVPQNLSASRPQDRQFILSSKKLLLSDSGFYLCAWSAGGRFGETQYFGPGTRLLVL.

The chain employs TRBV6-5 and TRBJ2-7; D possibly corresponds to TRBD1 (5 bases). From germline, CDR1 is MNHEY and CDR2 SVGAGI. V was clipped by 3 bases and J by 3 bases, with 15 bases between them. The CDR3 contains 15 residues. The CDR3 DNA sequence: TGTGCCAGCAGTTATGGGTCAGGGCGAATCTACGAGCAGTACTTC. It encodes CASSYGSGRIYEQYF.

Only one count was recorded for this clone. CDR3: CASSRKLPNTGGHTEAFF. The CDR3 bases are TGTGCCAGCTCACGCAAACTCCCCAACACAGGGGGCCACACTGAAGCTTTCTTT. V is TRBV18 and J is TRBJ1-1, with 9 bases identical to TRBD1. V lost 4 bases to trimming and J lost 3 bases; unmatched junction nucleotides: 15. CDR1 is KGHSH, CDR2 LQKENI, per germline. This CDR3 has 18 residues.

A single count supports this clone. This sequence joins TRBV7-8 and TRBJ2-7, with TRBD2 matching 12 bases. CDR1 is SGHVS, CDR2 FQNEAQ, per germline. The ends lost 1 base at V and 4 bases at J; junction bases unmatched: 5. The length of the CDR3 is 16 residues. The CDR3 region has the DNA TGTGCCAGCAGCTTAGTCCTAGCGGGGGGGAGATACGAGCAGTACTTC. Translation: CASSLVLAGGRYEQYF.

The CDR3 protein is CASSSSGQQNTIYF. For the CDR3, the DNA is TGCGCCAGCAGCTCGTCAGGACAGCAAAACACCATATATTTT. The rearrangement links TRBV5-1 to TRBJ1-3, with D perhaps TRBD1 (6 bases). V was pared by 3 bases and J by 6 bases, with 13 bases between. The germline CDR1 and CDR2 sequences are SGHRS and YFSETQ. This CDR3 is 14 amino acids long.

The V and J genes are TRBV4-3 and TRBJ2-5; 10 nucleotides line up with TRBD1. Germline trimming cut 1 base from V and 3 bases from J; bases unmatched to any gene: 20. This CDR3 comprises 21 residues. Germline V gene lookup returns CDR1 LGHNA and CDR2 YSLEER. The CDR3 DNA sequence: TGCGCCAGCAGCCAAGTGGCGTTCTTGACCGTCACCGGGACAGGGGAAGAGACCCAGTACTTC. The encoded protein is CASSQVAFLTVTGTGEETQYF.

For the CDR3, the DNA is TGTGCCAGCAGCGTAACAGCTAACCCGAACACCGGGGAGCTGTTTTTT. This encodes CASSVTANPNTGELFF. The chain employs TRBV9 and TRBJ2-2, with no clear D. Per the germline V gene, CDR1 is SGDLS and CDR2 is YYNGEE. V was trimmed by 1 base and J by 0 bases, leaving 10 bases between them. The CDR3 spans 16 residues.

V usage is TRBV27 and J usage is TRBJ2-1; TRBD2 might be the D (5 bases). CDR1 is MNHEY and CDR2 is SMNVEV in the germline V gene (reference sequence). The ends were cut back, 4 bases at V and 0 bases at J, with 13 bases in the middle. This CDR3 comprises 16 residues. The CDR3 protein is CASSSLLGSSYNEQFF. CDR3 nucleotides: TGTGCCAGCAGTTCTCTACTGGGGAGCTCCTACAATGAGCAGTTCTTC.

In its sample, this clone was seen a few times. This sequence joins TRBV5-1 and TRBJ2-7; 9 bases are a match to TRBD1. The CDR3 sequence is 17 residues long. CDR1 SGHRS and CDR2 YFSETQ come from the germline V gene. V was pared by 4 bases and J by 1 base, with 12 bases of the junction left unmatched. The CDR3 nucleotides read TGCGCCAGCAGCCCCCTGATCGCCGGACAGGGGTCCTACGAGCAGTACTTC. Translated, it gives CASSPLIAGQGSYEQYF.

This clone was recorded a few times. The CDR3 coding sequence is TGTGCCAGCAGCCAAGAAGGAGCGGCCCCCTACAATGAGCAGTTCTTC. It encodes CASSQEGAAPYNEQFF. The chain uses TRBV5-6 and TRBJ2-1; possible D gene TRBD2, 5 bases. This CDR3 is 16 amino acids long. CDR1 is SGHDT and CDR2 is YYEEEE in the germline V gene. V was trimmed by 4 bases and J by 2 bases, leaving 16 bases between them.

This clone was seen once. This chain joins TRBV5-4 and TRBJ2-2; tentative D call: TRBD1 (5 bases). V lost 0 bases and J 0 bases, leaving 9 bases between the germline ends. Germline V gene sequence: CDR1 SGHNT, CDR2 YYREEE (reference sequence). CDR3 length: 16 amino acids. CDR3 region: CASSLGTIPNTGELFF. The CDR3 DNA follows: TGTGCCAGCAGCTTGGGGACAATCCCGAACACCGGGGAGCTGTTTTTT.

V gene TRBV9 combines with J gene TRBJ2-7; 8 nucleotides match TRBD1. This CDR3 has 15 residues. V lost 3 bases to trimming and J lost 0 bases; unmatched junction nucleotides: 5. CDR1 is SGDLS and CDR2 is YYNGEE in the germline V gene. The CDR3, as DNA: TGTGCCAGCAGCGCGGGGACAGGCAGCTCCTACGAGCAGTACTTC. Protein product: CASSAGTGSSYEQYF. The whole variable domain, filled in from reference TRBV9 and TRBJ2-7, reads DSGVTQTPKHLITATGQRVTLRCSPRSGDLSVYWYQQSLDQGLQFLIQYYNGEERAKGNILERFSAQQFPDLHSELNLSSLELGDSALYFCASSAGTGSSYEQYFGPGTRLTVT.

This clone was detected only a few times. The genes are TRBV18 and TRBJ2-5, with TRBD2 as a possible D gene (5 bases). The CDR3 loop spans 14 amino acids. From germline, CDR1 is KGHSH and CDR2 LQKENI. Trimming stripped 1 base from V and 3 bases from J, with 9 bases between. CDR3 in amino acids: CASSPLPGEETQYF. Written as DNA, the CDR3 is TGTGCCAGCTCACCACTTCCCGGGGAAGAGACCCAGTACTTC.

This clone was detected a few times. V and J are TRBV11-2 and TRBJ2-1; the D gene is possibly TRBD2 (6 bases). Deletions cut 1 base from V and 10 bases from J, with 11 bases between. Germline CDR1 reads SGHAT; CDR2 reads FQNNGV. CDR3 length: 13 residues. The CDR3 nucleotides are TGTGCCAGCAGCTTAGGGGGGGAGTCCGAGCAGTTCTTC. This encodes CASSLGGESEQFF.

The J gene is TRBJ1-5, the V gene TRBV2; the D gene is possibly TRBD1 (6 bases). V was clipped by 6 bases and J by 7 bases, with 16 bases between them. This CDR3 has 14 residues. Per the germline V gene, CDR1 is SNHLY and CDR2 is FYNNEI. CDR3 bases: TGTGCCAGCAGCGCCACAGGGCTTGGGCAGCCCCAGCATTTT. Translation: CASSATGLGQPQHF.

The DNA for the CDR3 is TGTGCCAGCAGCCTATCAGCGGTCGGCTACACCTTC. Its protein product is CASSLSAVGYTF. The rearrangement joins TRBV13 to TRBJ1-2; D gene ambiguous. V was cut by 5 bases and J by 8 bases, with 12 bases left in between. Germline lookup yields CDR1 PRHDT and CDR2 FYEKMQ (reference sequence). The CDR3 contains 12 residues.

V usage is TRBV6-1 and J usage is TRBJ2-2; D perhaps matches TRBD1 (5 bases). Germline CDR1 and CDR2: MNHNS and SASEGT. With 4 bases removed from V and 6 bases from J, the gap between germline ends came to 12 bases. The CDR3 spans 14 residues. As DNA, the CDR3 is TGTGCCAGCAGTGGCAGGGATCGCGCCGGGGAGCTGTTTTTT. Protein: CASSGRDRAGELFF.